The 28 T cell receptor beta chains below come from one sample, sequenced in a study of shared clonotypes between healthy human individuals. Assay: immunoSEQ multiplex PCR; the TCRdb copy retains only in-frame clones and omits some. The sample records 2 million to 3 million clones, roughly 92% being singletons. The sample taken for sequencing was naive CD4+ T cells sorted from blood. Subset described: CD45RA+ positively selected. The source is a man in his late teens or twenties in good health.

The chain recombines TRBV19 with TRBJ1-1; possibly TRBD1 for D (6 bases). Trimming pared 3 bases from V and 1 base from J, leaving 24 bases between. This CDR3 comprises 19 residues. Germline CDR1 and CDR2: LNHDA and SQIVND (reference sequence). The CDR3 is CASSIFRFGTSIQNTEAFF. DNA of the CDR3: TGTGCCAGTAGTATCTTTCGCTTTGGGACATCTATCCAGAACACTGAAGCTTTCTTT.

The CDR3 sequence: CASSLRGSYEQYF. CDR3 DNA sequence: TGTGCCAGCAGCCTGAGGGGGTCCTACGAGCAGTACTTC. The rearrangement uses TRBV4-2 and TRBJ2-7; the D gene is possibly TRBD1 (6 bases). This CDR3 has 13 amino acids. Germline-derived CDR1 and CDR2 are LGHNA and YNFKEQ. The ends were cut back, 4 bases at V and 1 base at J, with 8 bases in the middle.

For this clone: Other DNA variants within this sample encode the same CDR3. The chain recombines TRBV18 with TRBJ1-6; no definite D call. The ends were cut back, 1 base at V and 8 bases at J, with 6 bases in the middle. Germline V CDR1 and CDR2: KGHSH, LQKENI. This CDR3 has 13 residues. CDR3 in DNA: TGTGCCAGCTCACCACTGGGTGATTCACCCCTCCACTTT. Its translation is CASSPLGDSPLHF.

The gene calls are TRBV5-4 and TRBJ2-1, with 12 bases fitting TRBD2. The CDR3 is 15 amino acids. Germline CDR1 is SGHNT and CDR2 is YYREEE (reference sequence). J lost 8 bases, V lost 4 bases, and 7 bases had no gene match. CDR3 in DNA: TGTGCCAGCAGCAAGACTAGCGGGAGTAAGGATGAGCAGTTCTTC. This gives the protein CASSKTSGSKDEQFF.

The J gene is TRBJ1-6, the V gene TRBV9, with D hard to call. This CDR3 is 13 amino acids long. V was trimmed by 4 bases and J by 9 bases, leaving 11 bases between them. CDR1 is SGDLS, CDR2 YYNGEE, per germline. The DNA for the CDR3 is TGTGCCAGCAGCCGGATATTTGGTTCACCCCTCCACTTT. Encoded protein: CASSRIFGSPLHF.

The chain has TRBV29-1 and TRBJ2-5; the match to TRBD1 covers 7 bases. Unmatched junction bases numbered 1, after V lost 4 bases and J lost 5 bases. The CDR3 is 11 residues long. Per the germline V gene, CDR1 is SQVTM and CDR2 is ANQGSEA. CDR3 amino acids: CSVGDSETQYF. CDR3 sequence (DNA): TGCAGCGTTGGGGACAGTGAGACCCAGTACTTC.

The chain combines TRBV28 with TRBJ2-1, with 7 bases aligning to TRBD2. The V and J ends lost 5 bases and 1 base, in that order; junction bases with no gene match: 11. Germline V gene sequence: CDR1 MDHEN, CDR2 SYDVKM. The CDR3 contains 17 residues. CDR3 sequence (DNA): TGTGCCAGCAGTGGTCCTGGTGGGGGAGGGTCCTACAATGAGCAGTTCTTC. It translates to CASSGPGGGGSYNEQFF.

The V call is TRBV14, the J call TRBJ2-6; TRBD1 agrees at 9 bases. The junction had 7 bases not matched to a gene; V was cut back by 2 bases and J by 8 bases. This CDR3 spans 16 amino acids. Germline values: CDR1 SGHDN, CDR2 FVKESK. The CDR3 DNA is TGTGCCAGCAGCCAACCGGGACAGGGTGCGACCAACGTCCTGACTTTC. The encoded protein is CASSQPGQGATNVLTF.

About this clone: This CDR3 is also generated by other DNA sequences in the sample. The V gene is TRBV18, the J gene TRBJ1-1; unclear D gene. Per germline, CDR1 KGHSH and CDR2 LQKENI. V lost 0 bases, J lost 0 bases, and 8 bases lay in between. This CDR3 spans 15 amino acids. CDR3 sequence reads: CASSPPRGLNTEAFF. The CDR3 region has the DNA TGTGCCAGCTCACCACCGAGAGGACTGAACACTGAAGCTTTCTTT.

The chain uses TRBV5-1 and TRBJ2-4, with a tentative D call TRBD1 (6 bases). The V gene lost 4 bases and the J gene lost 5 bases, with 16 bases spanning the gap. The CDR3 contains 15 residues. Per the germline V gene, CDR1 is SGHRS and CDR2 is YFSETQ. The CDR3 spells CASSPTTGTQNIQYF. CDR3 DNA sequence: TGCGCCAGCAGCCCGACTACAGGGACGCAAAACATTCAGTACTTC.

This chain links TRBV14 with TRBJ2-7; D not certain. V lost 5 bases, J lost 13 bases, and 21 bases lay in between. Germline loops: CDR1 SGHDN, CDR2 FVKESK. The length of the CDR3 is 13 residues. The CDR3 nucleotides read TGTGCCAGCAGCAAAAGCCCGGTGGACGGAAAATACTTC. Its translation is CASSKSPVDGKYF.

This chain links TRBV27 with TRBJ1-4; D is uncertain. Between the trimmed V and J ends, which lost 6 bases and 8 bases, there was a span of 16 bases. Looked up from germline, CDR1 is MNHEY and CDR2 is SMNVEV (reference sequence). The CDR3 consists of 14 residues. The CDR3 protein is CASRSRHLGEKLFF. As DNA, the CDR3 is TGTGCCAGCAGGTCTCGGCACTTGGGGGAAAAACTGTTTTTT.

This rearrangement joins TRBV9 to TRBJ2-5; D tentatively reads TRBD1 or TRBD2 (5 bases each). The V and J ends lost 3 bases and 3 bases respectively, with 15 bases between them. This CDR3 comprises 15 residues. CDR1 and CDR2 (germline): SGDLS, YYNGEE. The CDR3 sequence: CASSGEGWGKETQYF. CDR3 in DNA: TGTGCCAGCAGCGGCGAGGGGTGGGGAAAAGAGACCCAGTACTTC.

This clone was seen more than once but under ten times. This rearrangement joins TRBV7-9 to TRBJ1-2; 9 bases map to TRBD1. The CDR3 loop spans 12 amino acids. V lost 4 bases, J lost 8 bases, and 2 bases stayed unmatched. Per germline, CDR1 SEHNR and CDR2 FQNEAQ (reference sequence). The CDR3, as DNA: TGTGCCAGCAGCTCGGACAGGGGAGGCTACACCTTC. Translation: CASSSDRGGYTF.

The chain joins TRBV2 to TRBJ1-5, with D possibly TRBD1 on 5 matching bases. Per germline, CDR1 SNHLY and CDR2 FYNNEI. Trimming removed 6 bases from V and 0 bases from J, with 15 bases in between. CDR3 length: 16 amino acids. In nucleotides, the CDR3 is TGTGCCAGCAGGAGGACCAGGGCCTATAGCAATCAGCCCCAGCATTTT. This translates into CASRRTRAYSNQPQHF.

The chain has TRBV12-5 and TRBJ2-1; 11 bases align to TRBD2. Germline V gene sequence: CDR1 LGHNT, CDR2 FRNRAP. The CDR3 has 17 amino acids. V was pared by 5 bases and J by 7 bases, with 13 bases of the junction left unmatched. In nucleotides, the CDR3 is TGTGCTAGTGGTCTTCAAGTGGGTAGCGGGAGGGATAATGAGCAGTTCTTC. This codes for CASGLQVGSGRDNEQFF.

Of note for this clone: This sample also contains other DNA sequences that code for the same CDR3. The chain has TRBV7-2 and TRBJ2-5; 7 bases align to TRBD2. The V gene's germline CDR1 is SGHTA and CDR2 FQGNSA. The CDR3 is 14 residues long. V was clipped by 1 base and J by 5 bases; unmatched bases: 4. The CDR3 is CASSLGLGGETQYF. CDR3 coding DNA: TGTGCCAGCAGCTTAGGCCTCGGGGGGGAGACCCAGTACTTC.

This chain uses TRBV15 with TRBJ1-2, with D possibly matching TRBD1 (6 bases). Trimming removed 2 bases at V and 4 bases at J, with 11 bases between. This CDR3 has 14 amino acids. Germline V gene lookup returns CDR1 LNHNV and CDR2 YYDKDF (reference sequence). The CDR3 loop is CATSRRTESYGYTF. Here the CDR3 DNA reads TGTGCCACCAGCAGACGGACAGAAAGCTATGGCTACACCTTC. The full variable domain, with the rest looked up from reference TRBV15 and TRBJ1-2, is DAMVIQNPRYQVTQFGKPVTLSCSQTLNHNVMYWYQQKSSQAPKLLFHYYDKDFNNEADTPDNFQSRRPNTSFCFLDIRSPGLGDTAMYLCATSRRTESYGYTFGSGTRLTVV.

The genes are TRBV2 and TRBJ1-6, with TRBD1 identical over 8 bases. CDR3 length: 13 residues. V shed 8 bases and J 10 bases; nucleotides not matched to a gene: 7. Germline V CDR1 and CDR2: SNHLY, FYNNEI. The CDR3 DNA reads TGTGCCAGCGGCGACAGGGGTCGATCACCCCTCCACTTT. As protein: CASGDRGRSPLHF.

This chain connects TRBV19 to TRBJ2-1, with 10 bases fitting TRBD2. V shed 7 bases and J 9 bases; nucleotides not matched to a gene: 6. Germline CDR1 LNHDA, CDR2 SQIVND (reference sequence). This CDR3 has 13 amino acids. Here the CDR3 reads CASKTSGRGEQFF. The CDR3 DNA sequence: TGTGCCAGTAAGACGAGCGGGAGGGGTGAGCAGTTCTTC.

This rearrangement joins TRBV14 to TRBJ2-3; no definite D call. Germline CDR1 is SGHDN and CDR2 is FVKESK. The CDR3 sequence is 12 residues long. V was cut by 0 bases and J by 8 bases, with 6 bases left in between. The CDR3, as DNA: TGTGCCAGCAGCCAAGATCGGGCTACGCAGTATTTT. Residues: CASSQDRATQYF.

The V and J genes are TRBV5-4 and TRBJ1-4; 11 bases line up with TRBD1. The junction had 3 bases not matched to a gene; V was cut back by 0 bases and J by 2 bases. Germline assignment: CDR1 SGHNT and CDR2 YYREEE (reference sequence). The CDR3 is 17 amino acids. The CDR3 DNA follows: TGTGCCAGCAGCTTGGTGGGACAGGGGGTTACTAATGAAAAACTGTTTTTT. It specifies CASSLVGQGVTNEKLFF.

In the case of this clone: The same CDR3 is also encoded by other DNA sequences in this sample. The chain links TRBV5-6 to TRBJ2-7, with TRBD1 matching over 9 bases. V shed 5 bases, J shed 2 bases, and the junction held 8 bases outside the gene matches. The germline V gene has CDR1 SGHDT and CDR2 YYEEEE. The CDR3 consists of 15 residues. CDR3 loop: CASSSPGQGAYEQYF. CDR3 DNA sequence: TGTGCCAGCAGTTCACCGGGACAGGGAGCCTACGAGCAGTACTTC.

The CDR3 region has the DNA TGTGCCAGCAGCGTGGGACAGGGCTTCGGATATGGCTACACCTTC. Translation gives CASSVGQGFGYGYTF. The chain carries TRBV5-4 and TRBJ1-2; 9 bases match TRBD1. Looked up from germline, CDR1 is SGHNT and CDR2 is YYREEE (reference sequence). The CDR3 covers 15 residues. The V segment lost 4 bases and the J segment 5 bases; nucleotides outside the gene matches: 9. Variable domain in full (rest from reference TRBV5-4 and TRBJ1-2): ETGVTQSPTHLIKTRGQQVTLRCSSQSGHNTVSWYQQALGQGPQFIFQYYREEENGRGNFPPRFSGLQFPNYSSELNVNALELDDSALYLCASSVGQGFGYGYTFGSGTRLTVV.

The chain links TRBV2 to TRBJ2-5; 7 bases line up with TRBD1. This CDR3 contains 13 residues. Germline V lookup: CDR1 SNHLY, CDR2 FYNNEI. Unmatched junction bases numbered 5, after V lost 5 bases and J lost 5 bases. CDR3 protein: CASSKTGRETQYF. The DNA of the CDR3 is TGTGCCAGCAGTAAGACAGGGCGGGAGACCCAGTACTTC.

Of note for this clone: The same CDR3 can be traced to other DNA sequences in this sample. This rearrangement joins TRBV5-1 to TRBJ2-7; 7 bases match TRBD2. Germline lookup yields CDR1 SGHRS and CDR2 YFSETQ. The CDR3 is made up of 14 amino acids. V shed 3 bases and J 1 base; nucleotides not matched to a gene: 4. CDR3 bases: TGCGCCAGCAGCTCTAGCGGAGAATCCTACGAGCAGTACTTC. It encodes CASSSSGESYEQYF. Complete variable domain (other parts from reference TRBV5-1 and TRBJ2-7): KAGVTQTPRYLIKTRGQQVTLSCSPISGHRSVSWYQQTPGQGLQFLFEYFSETQRNKGNFPGRFSGRQFSNSRSEMNVSTLELGDSALYLCASSSSGESYEQYFGPGTRLTVT.

There are a few counts of this clone. This CDR3 is CASTRQGAMNTEAFF. DNA for the CDR3: TGTGCCAGCACCCGACAGGGGGCAATGAACACTGAAGCTTTCTTT. The chain couples TRBV6-1 to TRBJ1-1; 10 nucleotides line up with TRBD1. V lost 7 bases to trimming and J lost 0 bases; unmatched junction nucleotides: 5. CDR1 is MNHNS, CDR2 SASEGT, per germline. The CDR3 is 15 residues long.

The genes are TRBV10-3 and TRBJ2-3; TRBD2 agrees at 7 bases. J lost 5 bases, V lost 6 bases, and 11 bases had no gene match. CDR3 length: 15 amino acids. Germline lookup yields CDR1 ENHRY and CDR2 SYGVKD. Here the CDR3 DNA reads TGTGCCATCAGGGGTGGCGGGAGTGGCAGAGATACGCAGTATTTT. Residues: CAIRGGGSGRDTQYF.